This section outlines one T cell receptor beta chain sequence together with its context. The target antigen is unknown. RNA transcripts provided the source from which TCR beta CDR3 regions were amplified. TCR CDR3 underwent first-round RT-PCR with the HTBI primer set. In TCRdb, the multiplex PCR reads were re-called with MiXCR into one record per CDR3 protein. The table includes some 300,000 distinct CDR3 sequences, roughly an eighth detected once. The CDR3 sequence is 13 residues long. Germline V gene sequence: CDR1 SEHNR, CDR2 FQNEAQ (reference sequence). Trimming removed 6 bases from V and 4 bases from J, with 10 bases in between. The data derive from a study of T cells in Graves' hyperthyroidism and ophthalmopathy. Study-wide points: Most thyroid clonotypes expanded above 0.001 were also detected in blood. Ophthalmopathy onset followed model prediction by a median roughly 6.5 months.

The chain recombines TRBV7-9 with TRBJ1-3; D perhaps matches TRBD1 (6 bases). The TCR sequence derives from a woman aged 40 to 50 with Graves' hyperthyroidism. Sequenced material: blood. CDR3 DNA: TGTGCCAGCAGTACAGGGTGGGGAAACACCATATATTTT. Translation: CASSTGWGNTIYF.